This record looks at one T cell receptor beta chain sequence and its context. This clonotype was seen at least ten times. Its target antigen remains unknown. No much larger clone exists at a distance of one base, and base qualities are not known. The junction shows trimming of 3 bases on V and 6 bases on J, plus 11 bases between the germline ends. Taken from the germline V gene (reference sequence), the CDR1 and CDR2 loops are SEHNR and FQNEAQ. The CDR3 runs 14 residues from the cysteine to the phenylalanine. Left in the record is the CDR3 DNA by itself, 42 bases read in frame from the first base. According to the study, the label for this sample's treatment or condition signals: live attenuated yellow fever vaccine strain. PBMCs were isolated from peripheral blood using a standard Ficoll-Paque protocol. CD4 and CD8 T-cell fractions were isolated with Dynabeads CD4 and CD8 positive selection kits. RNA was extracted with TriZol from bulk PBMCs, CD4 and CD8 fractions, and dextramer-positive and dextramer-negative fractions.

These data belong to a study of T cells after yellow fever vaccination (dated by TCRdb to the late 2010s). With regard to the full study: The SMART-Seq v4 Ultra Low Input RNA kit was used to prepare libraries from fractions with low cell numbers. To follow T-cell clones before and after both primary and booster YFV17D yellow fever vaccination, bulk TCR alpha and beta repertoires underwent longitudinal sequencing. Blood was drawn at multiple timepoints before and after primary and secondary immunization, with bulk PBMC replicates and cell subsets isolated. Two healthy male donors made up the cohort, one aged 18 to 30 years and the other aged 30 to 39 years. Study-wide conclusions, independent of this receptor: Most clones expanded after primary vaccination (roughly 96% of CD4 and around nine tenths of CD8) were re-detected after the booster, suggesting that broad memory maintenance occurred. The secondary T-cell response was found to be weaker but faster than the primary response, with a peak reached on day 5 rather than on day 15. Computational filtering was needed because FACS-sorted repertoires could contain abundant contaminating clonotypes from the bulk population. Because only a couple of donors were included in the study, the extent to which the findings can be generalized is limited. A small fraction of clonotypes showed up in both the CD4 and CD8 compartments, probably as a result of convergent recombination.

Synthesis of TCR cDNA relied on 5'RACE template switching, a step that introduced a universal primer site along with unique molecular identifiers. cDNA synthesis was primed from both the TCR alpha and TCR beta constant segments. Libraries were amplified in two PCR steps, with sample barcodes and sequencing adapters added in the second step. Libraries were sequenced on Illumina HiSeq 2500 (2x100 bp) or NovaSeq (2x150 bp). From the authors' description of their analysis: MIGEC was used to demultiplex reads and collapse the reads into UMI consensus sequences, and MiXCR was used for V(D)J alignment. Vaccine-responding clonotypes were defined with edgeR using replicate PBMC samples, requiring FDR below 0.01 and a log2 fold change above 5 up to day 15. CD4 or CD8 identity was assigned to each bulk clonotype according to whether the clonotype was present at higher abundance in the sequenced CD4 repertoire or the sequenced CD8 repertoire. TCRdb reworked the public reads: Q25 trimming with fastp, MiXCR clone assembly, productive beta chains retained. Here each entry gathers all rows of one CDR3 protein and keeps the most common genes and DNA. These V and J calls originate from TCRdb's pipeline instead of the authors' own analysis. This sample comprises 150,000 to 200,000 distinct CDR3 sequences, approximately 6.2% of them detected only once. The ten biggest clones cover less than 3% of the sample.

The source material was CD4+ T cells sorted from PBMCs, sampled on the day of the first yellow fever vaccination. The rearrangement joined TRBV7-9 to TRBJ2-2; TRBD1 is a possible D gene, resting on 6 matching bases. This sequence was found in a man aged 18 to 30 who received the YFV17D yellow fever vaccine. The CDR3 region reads CASSLRGSSGELFF. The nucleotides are TGTGCCAGCAGCTTGAGGGGGTCGTCCGGGGAGCTGTTTTTT.